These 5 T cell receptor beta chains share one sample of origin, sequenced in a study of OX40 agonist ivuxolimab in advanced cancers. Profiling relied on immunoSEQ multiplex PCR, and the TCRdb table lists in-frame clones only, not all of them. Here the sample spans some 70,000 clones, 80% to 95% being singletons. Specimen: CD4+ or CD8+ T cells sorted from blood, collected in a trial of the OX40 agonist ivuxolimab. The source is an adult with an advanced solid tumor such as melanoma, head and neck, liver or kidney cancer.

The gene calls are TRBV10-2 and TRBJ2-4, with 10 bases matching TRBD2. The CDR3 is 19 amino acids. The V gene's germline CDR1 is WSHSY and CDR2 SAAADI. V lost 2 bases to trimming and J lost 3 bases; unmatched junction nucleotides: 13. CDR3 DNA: TGCGCCAGCAGTGAGAGTAGCGGGGGGCTCCCTTTTGACAAAAACATTCAGTACTTC. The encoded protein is CASSESSGGLPFDKNIQYF.

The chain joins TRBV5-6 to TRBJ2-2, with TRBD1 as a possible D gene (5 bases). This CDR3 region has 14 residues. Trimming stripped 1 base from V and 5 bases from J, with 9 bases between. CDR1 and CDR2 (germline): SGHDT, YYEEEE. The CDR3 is CASSLYQGTGELFF. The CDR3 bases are TGTGCCAGCAGCTTGTACCAGGGTACCGGGGAGCTGTTTTTT.

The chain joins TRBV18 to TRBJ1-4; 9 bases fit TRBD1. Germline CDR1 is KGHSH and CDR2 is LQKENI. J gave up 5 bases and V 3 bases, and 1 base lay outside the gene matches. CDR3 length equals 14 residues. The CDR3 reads CASSPTGGNEKLFF. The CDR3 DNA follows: TGTGCCAGCTCACCGACAGGGGGGAATGAAAAACTGTTTTTT. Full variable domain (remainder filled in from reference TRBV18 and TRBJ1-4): NAGVMQNPRHLVRRRGQEARLRCSPMKGHSHVYWYRQLPEEGLKFMVYLQKENIIDESGMPKERFSAEFPKEGPSILRIQQVVRGDSAAYFCASSPTGGNEKLFFGSGTQLSVL.

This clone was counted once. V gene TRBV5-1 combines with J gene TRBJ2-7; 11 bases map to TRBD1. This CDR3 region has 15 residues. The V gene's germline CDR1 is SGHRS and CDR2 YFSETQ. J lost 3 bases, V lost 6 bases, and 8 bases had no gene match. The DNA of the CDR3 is TGCGCCAGCATCCTAAGGACAGGGGGCCGCTACGAGCAGTACTTC. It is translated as CASILRTGGRYEQYF.

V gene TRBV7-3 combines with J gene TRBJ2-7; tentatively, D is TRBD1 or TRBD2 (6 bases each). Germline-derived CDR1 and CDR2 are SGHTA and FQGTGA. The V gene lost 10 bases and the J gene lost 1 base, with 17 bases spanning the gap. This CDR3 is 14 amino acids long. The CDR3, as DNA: TGTGCCATCGCGTGCAGGGGAGGATCCTACGAGCAGTACTTC. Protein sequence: CAIACRGGSYEQYF.